One sample yielded the 18 T cell receptor beta chains listed below, sequenced in a study of a mutant IDH1 vaccine in newly diagnosed glioma. Repertoires were generated with immunoSEQ multiplex PCR, while TCRdb's copy carries only in-frame clones and drops some. The sample contains tens of thousands of clones, 80% to 90% of which appear only once. Their antigens are not known. Time point given: week 23, last vaccination. Topical imiquimod was applied with each vaccine dose, which held 300 ug of mutant IDH1 20-mer peptide. Sequencing used PBMCs, obtained from a glioma patient whose treatment included an IDH1 peptide vaccine. Source of these receptors: a man aged 40-49 years with glioma.

The chain has TRBV9 and TRBJ2-7, with 8 bases matching TRBD2. V shed 0 bases, J shed 2 bases, and the junction held 4 bases outside the gene matches. Germline values: CDR1 SGDLS, CDR2 YYNGEE. CDR3 length: 15 residues. In DNA, the CDR3 is TGTGCCAGCAGCGTAGAAAAAGCGGGAGCCTACGAGCAGTACTTC. It encodes CASSVEKAGAYEQYF.

The V gene is TRBV7-9, the J gene TRBJ2-7; TRBD1 matches 9 bases. The germline CDR1 and CDR2 sequences are SEHNR and FQNEAQ (reference sequence). With V trimmed by 5 bases and J by 6 bases, 11 bases remained unmatched. The CDR3 contains 15 residues. Here the CDR3 reads CASSRRTGVLGEQYF. Here the CDR3 DNA reads TGTGCCAGCAGCCGAAGGACAGGGGTCCTCGGCGAGCAGTACTTC.

The chain combines TRBV7-2 with TRBJ2-2; no firm D call. Trimming left V 3 bases short and J 9 bases short, with 11 bases between. The CDR3 totals 13 residues. Germline V gene sequence: CDR1 SGHTA, CDR2 FQGNSA. The CDR3 spells CASSFLQSRELFF. In DNA, the CDR3 is TGTGCCAGCAGCTTTTTACAAAGCAGGGAGCTGTTTTTT.

CDR3 coding DNA: TGTGCCAGCTCAATAGAGGGGGACCCTGAAGCTTTCTTT. Protein product: CASSIEGDPEAFF. The V call is TRBV18, the J call TRBJ1-1, with D tentatively TRBD1 (6 bases). The V and J ends lost 5 bases and 6 bases respectively, with 13 bases between them. Germline CDR1 KGHSH, CDR2 LQKENI. This CDR3 spans 13 amino acids. Looking up the rest from reference TRBV18 and TRBJ1-1 gives the full variable domain: NAGVMQNPRHLVRRRGQEARLRCSPMKGHSHVYWYRQLPEEGLKFMVYLQKENIIDESGMPKERFSAEFPKEGPSILRIQQVVRGDSAAYFCASSIEGDPEAFFGQGTRLTVV.

The chain links TRBV5-4 to TRBJ2-7; D gene unclear. Germline V gene lookup returns CDR1 SGHNT and CDR2 YYREEE (reference sequence). The CDR3 is made up of 13 amino acids. Deletions cut 4 bases from V and 2 bases from J, with 10 bases between. The CDR3 here is CASSAGVPYEQYF. The CDR3 nucleotides read TGTGCCAGCAGCGCCGGTGTCCCCTACGAGCAGTACTTC.

CDR3: CASRLDFEAFF. CDR3 DNA: TGTGCCAGCAGACTAGATTTTGAAGCTTTCTTT. The V and J genes are TRBV11-2 and TRBJ1-1; D is unresolved. Germline CDR1 and CDR2: SGHAT and FQNNGV. V lost 6 bases, J lost 7 bases, and 9 bases lay in between. The CDR3 is 11 amino acids.

The chain links TRBV4-1 to TRBJ2-3; the match to TRBD1 covers 8 bases. CDR1 is MGHRA and CDR2 is YSYEKL in the germline V gene. CDR3 length: 17 residues. Unmatched junction bases numbered 7, after V lost 0 bases and J lost 2 bases. In DNA, the CDR3 is TGCGCCAGCAGCCAAGATAGTCAGGGGGCCTTCACAGATACGCAGTATTTT. This translates into CASSQDSQGAFTDTQYF.

The chain links TRBV6-5 to TRBJ2-3, with 10 bases matching TRBD1. The germline V gene encodes CDR1 MNHEY and CDR2 SVGAGI. This CDR3 is built from 14 residues. Trimming cost V 7 bases and J 3 bases; bases outside gene matches: 4. Here the CDR3 reads CASTRQGATDTQYF. The CDR3 nucleotides are TGTGCCAGCACCAGACAGGGGGCAACAGATACGCAGTATTTT.

This chain connects TRBV5-1 to TRBJ2-2; 7 nucleotides line up with TRBD2. Germline-derived CDR1 and CDR2 are SGHRS and YFSETQ. V was clipped by 4 bases and J by 4 bases; unmatched bases: 10. The CDR3 is made up of 16 amino acids. The CDR3 nucleotides are TGCGCCAGCAGCAGATTGGGGGAGGGTACCACCGGGGAGCTGTTTTTT. Translating it yields CASSRLGEGTTGELFF.

The genes are TRBV6-6 and TRBJ2-7; 8 bases fit TRBD2. Per the germline V gene, CDR1 is MNHNY and CDR2 is SVGAGI (reference sequence). CDR3 length: 14 residues. Trimming removed 6 bases from V and 3 bases from J; junction bases left unmatched: 7. The CDR3, as DNA: TGTGCCAGCAGCCCCGTGGGACTAGGCTACGAGCAGTACTTC. It translates to CASSPVGLGYEQYF.

The chain is built from TRBV6-1 and TRBJ1-5; 7 nucleotides align to TRBD1. In germline, CDR1 is MNHNS, CDR2 SASEGT. V lost 2 bases, J lost 0 bases, and 13 bases stayed unmatched. The CDR3 contains 19 residues. The chain's CDR3 is CASSERRGRLFDSNQPQHF. As DNA, the CDR3 is TGTGCCAGCAGTGAAAGAAGGGGGCGCTTATTTGATAGCAATCAGCCCCAGCATTTT.

The genes are TRBV7-2 and TRBJ2-7; D is unresolved. CDR3 size: 12 residues. Germline loops: CDR1 SGHTA, CDR2 FQGNSA. The V end was cut by 5 bases, the J end by 3 bases, with 8 bases between. The chain's CDR3 is CASSPDFYEQYF. CDR3 DNA: TGTGCCAGCAGCCCCGATTTCTACGAGCAGTACTTC.

J is TRBJ2-7 and V is TRBV27; D may be TRBD2 (5 bases). The CDR3 runs 13 residues. The germline V gene encodes CDR1 MNHEY and CDR2 SMNVEV (reference sequence). V lost 6 bases and J lost 0, with 9 bases in between. As DNA, the CDR3 is TGTGCCAGCAGGGGAGCGGTCTCCTACGAGCAGTACTTC. Translation: CASRGAVSYEQYF.

The rearrangement joins TRBV7-2 to TRBJ2-5; 9 nucleotides agree with TRBD2. Germline CDR1 is SGHTA and CDR2 is FQGNSA. Unmatched junction bases numbered 4, after V lost 1 base and J lost 4 bases. The CDR3 is 15 residues long. The CDR3 sequence: CASSLGPGLAETQYF. CDR3 nucleotide sequence: TGTGCCAGCAGCTTAGGCCCGGGACTAGCAGAGACCCAGTACTTC.

The V and J genes are TRBV19 and TRBJ1-1; the match to TRBD1 covers 9 bases. The germline CDR1 and CDR2 sequences are LNHDA and SQIVND (reference sequence). The CDR3 is made up of 14 amino acids. The V gene end was trimmed by 4 bases and the J gene end by 8 bases; junction bases not matched to a gene: 8. The CDR3 nucleotides are TGTGCCAGTAGTAGAAGACAGGGGGTAAGGGAAGCTTTCTTT. Translated: CASSRRQGVREAFF.

The genes are TRBV5-1 and TRBJ1-4; 9 nucleotides align to TRBD1. The junction had 10 bases not matched to a gene; V was cut back by 3 bases and J by 7 bases. CDR1 and CDR2 (germline): SGHRS, YFSETQ. The length of the CDR3 is 16 residues. The DNA of the CDR3 is TGCGCCAGCAGCTCCGGAGTCAACAGGGGGCTTGAAAAACTGTTTTTT. This translates into CASSSGVNRGLEKLFF. Together with reference TRBV5-1 and TRBJ1-4, the CDR3 gives the full variable domain: KAGVTQTPRYLIKTRGQQVTLSCSPISGHRSVSWYQQTPGQGLQFLFEYFSETQRNKGNFPGRFSGRQFSNSRSEMNVSTLELGDSALYLCASSSGVNRGLEKLFFGSGTQLSVL.

The chain employs TRBV28 and TRBJ2-2; unclear D gene. The CDR3 sequence is 12 residues long. Germline V CDR1 and CDR2: MDHEN, SYDVKM. Trimming cost V 11 bases and J 7 bases, with 14 bases left between them. CDR3 region: CAESDWDGELFF. The CDR3 DNA reads TGTGCCGAGTCCGATTGGGACGGGGAGCTGTTTTTT.

The rearrangement uses TRBV7-2 and TRBJ2-7; 11 nucleotides match TRBD2. Germline loops: CDR1 SGHTA, CDR2 FQGNSA. The CDR3 is made up of 18 amino acids. Losses at the gene ends were 0 bases for V and 0 bases for J; bases not matched to a gene: 7. Here the CDR3 DNA reads TGTGCCAGCAGCTTAGCTGTGACTAGCGGGACTCGCTCCTACGAGCAGTACTTC. Translating gives CASSLAVTSGTRSYEQYF.